The present TCR beta chain was sequenced within a study of cytomegalovirus exposure and HLA in healthy donors. The study's findings and limits: The records held CMV serostatus as the only immune exposure information. Roughly uniform depth of sequencing across donors was assumed in presence/absence analyses.

CDR1 is MNHNS and CDR2 is SASEGT in the germline V gene. The CDR3 length is 14 residues. Germline trimming cut 6 bases from V and 7 bases from J; bases unmatched to any gene: 7. 13 Jbeta primers and 60 Vbeta primers were used for the PCR. Repertoires were generated with immunoSEQ multiplex PCR, while TCRdb's copy carries only in-frame clones and drops some. The data hold roughly 100,000 clones, with 85% to 90% observed a single time. Concerning this clone: Antigen unknown.

The receptor was derived from a man under 40 in good health and CMV-seronegative. The sample was PBMCs. The V and J genes are TRBV6-1 and TRBJ2-1; 9 bases line up with TRBD1. The chain's CDR3 is CASREGTGSNEQFF. CDR3 nucleotide sequence: TGTGCCAGCAGGGAGGGGACAGGGAGTAATGAGCAGTTCTTC.